These 13 T cell receptor beta chains were sequenced from one sample in a study of T cell repertoires in cytomegalovirus infection. Each CDR3 protein gets one entry after TCRdb re-called the reads with MiXCR. The profile shows about 830,000 distinct CDR3 sequences, approximately 32% of them singletons. These receptors have no known antigen. Sequencing was performed on cultured CD8+ T cells from PBMCs, taken from culture after CMV antigen stimulation. These TCRs come from a human donor in good health (CMV status not recorded). Some clones in this sample may be carry-over from other donors' samples.

This clonotype was counted between two and nine times. The genes are TRBV6-6 and TRBJ1-1; TRBD1 might be the D (5 bases). Germline V CDR1 and CDR2: MNHNY, SVGAGI (reference sequence). The CDR3 contains 13 residues. Between the trimmed V and J ends, which lost 6 bases and 8 bases, there was a span of 16 bases. CDR3 sequence reads: CASSVLGAGEAFF. CDR3 in DNA: TGTGCCAGCAGCGTACTCGGAGCAGGGGAAGCTTTCTTT.

The sample holds a few counts of this clonotype. The chain's CDR3 is CASSLWFRGIGTEAFF. For the CDR3, the DNA is TGTGCCAGCAGCTTATGGTTCCGAGGGATCGGCACTGAAGCTTTCTTT. This chain connects TRBV11-2 to TRBJ1-1; D is undetermined. The V end lost 2 bases, the J end lost 4 bases, and 17 bases lay between the germline ends. The CDR3 is 16 amino acids. Germline V CDR1 and CDR2: SGHAT, FQNNGV.

The sample holds a few counts of this clonotype. J is TRBJ2-1 and V is TRBV7-2; D is possibly TRBD1 (6 bases). This CDR3 has 13 amino acids. Germline-derived CDR1 and CDR2 are SGHTA and FQGNSA. The V end lost 8 bases, the J end lost 5 bases, and 13 bases lay between the germline ends. The CDR3 loop reads CASVSWGHNEQFF. The CDR3 nucleotides are TGTGCCAGCGTGAGTTGGGGGCACAATGAGCAGTTCTTC. The full variable domain, its missing parts supplied by reference TRBV7-2 and TRBJ2-1, is GAGVSQSPSNKVTEKGKDVELRCDPISGHTALYWYRQSLGQGLEFLIYFQGNSAPDKSGLPSDRFSAERTGGSVSTLTIQRTQQEDSAVYLCASVSWGHNEQFFGPGTRLTVL.

With respect to this clonotype: The junction does not match germline at one end; this may be a read error. The rearrangement joins TRBV12-3 or TRBV12-4 to TRBJ1-2; weak D call: TRBD1 (5 bases). This CDR3 has 13 amino acids. The CDR3 sequence: CTSSLGLQDGYTF. In DNA, the CDR3 is TGTACCAGCAGCCTGGGGCTCCAGGATGGCTACACCTTC.

The V call is TRBV12-5, the J call TRBJ1-2, with a tentative D call TRBD1 (6 bases). Germline assignment: CDR1 LGHNT and CDR2 FRNRAP. This CDR3 spans 14 amino acids. The V end lost 1 base, the J end lost 8 bases, and 14 bases lay between the germline ends. The CDR3 region has the DNA TGTGCTAGTGGTTTGGGCGACCAGGGGAGAGGCTACACCTTC. Translated: CASGLGDQGRGYTF.

This clonotype was detected many times. This sequence joins TRBV7-8 and TRBJ1-2; 7 bases align to TRBD1. V lost 2 bases to trimming and J lost 6 bases; unmatched junction nucleotides: 6. Germline CDR1 reads SGHVS; CDR2 reads FQNEAQ. The CDR3 is made up of 14 amino acids. For the CDR3, the DNA is TGTGCCAGCAGCTTAACGCTGACAGGGAATGGCTACACCTTC. It translates to CASSLTLTGNGYTF.

This chain joins TRBV12-3 or TRBV12-4 and TRBJ2-1, with D possibly being TRBD2 (5 bases). Trimming stripped 6 bases from V and 0 bases from J, with 15 bases between. There are 16 residues in the CDR3. In nucleotides, the CDR3 is TGTGCCAGCAGCCGGTCTAGCTTTAGCTCCTACAATGAGCAGTTCTTC. Translation: CASSRSSFSSYNEQFF.

This clonotype was counted a few times. The rearrangement links TRBV9 to TRBJ1-1; TRBD1 aligns across 9 bases. V was clipped by 3 bases and J by 7 bases; unmatched bases: 10. This CDR3 comprises 15 residues. The germline V gene encodes CDR1 SGDLS and CDR2 YYNGEE. The CDR3: CASSGKTGGGNEAFF. The CDR3 region has the DNA TGTGCCAGCAGCGGAAAGACAGGGGGAGGGAATGAAGCTTTCTTT.

This clonotype came up many times. V is TRBV7-3 and J is TRBJ2-1; D gene ambiguous. Germline V CDR1 and CDR2: SGHTA, FQGTGA. The ends were cut back, 4 bases at V and 3 bases at J, with 13 bases in the middle. This CDR3 contains 15 residues. CDR3 sequence reads: CASSSFVEGYNEQFF. CDR3 coding DNA: TGTGCCAGCAGCTCTTTCGTGGAAGGCTACAATGAGCAGTTCTTC.

CDR3 protein: CASSFELPLHRGSVGDGAFF. The CDR3, as DNA: TGTGCCAGCAGCTTTGAATTGCCGTTACACAGGGGATCCGTGGGGGATGGAGCTTTCTTT. The chain joins TRBV12-3 or TRBV12-4 to TRBJ1-1; 7 nucleotides align to TRBD1. With V trimmed by 6 bases and J by 10 bases, 32 bases remained unmatched. CDR3 size: 20 residues.

This clonotype has at least ten counts. This sequence joins TRBV6-6 and TRBJ1-3, with D unresolved. The germline CDR1 and CDR2 sequences are MNHNY and SVGAGI (reference sequence). The CDR3 consists of 12 residues. Trimming took off 4 bases at V and 8 bases at J, with 9 bases between the two ends. CDR3 protein: CASSLVKDTIYF. The CDR3 DNA reads TGTGCCAGCAGTTTAGTCAAGGACACCATATATTTT.

The chain employs TRBV12-5 and TRBJ1-2; D is perhaps TRBD1 (6 bases). The CDR3 length is 13 residues. CDR1 is LGHNT and CDR2 is FRNRAP in the germline V gene. The V gene lost 3 bases and the J gene lost 4 bases, with 9 bases spanning the gap. The CDR3 coding sequence is TGTGCTAGTGGTTTCGGGGGCAGCTATGGCTACACCTTC. As protein: CASGFGGSYGYTF.

The chain is built from TRBV6-6 and TRBJ1-6; 10 bases are shared with TRBD1. V was pared by 7 bases and J by 3 bases, with 6 bases of the junction left unmatched. This CDR3 spans 16 amino acids. CDR1 is MNHNY, CDR2 SVGAGI, per germline (reference sequence). CDR3 nucleotides: TGTGCCAGCATCAGGACAGGGGGAATCTATAATTCACCCCTCCACTTT. This codes for CASIRTGGIYNSPLHF.